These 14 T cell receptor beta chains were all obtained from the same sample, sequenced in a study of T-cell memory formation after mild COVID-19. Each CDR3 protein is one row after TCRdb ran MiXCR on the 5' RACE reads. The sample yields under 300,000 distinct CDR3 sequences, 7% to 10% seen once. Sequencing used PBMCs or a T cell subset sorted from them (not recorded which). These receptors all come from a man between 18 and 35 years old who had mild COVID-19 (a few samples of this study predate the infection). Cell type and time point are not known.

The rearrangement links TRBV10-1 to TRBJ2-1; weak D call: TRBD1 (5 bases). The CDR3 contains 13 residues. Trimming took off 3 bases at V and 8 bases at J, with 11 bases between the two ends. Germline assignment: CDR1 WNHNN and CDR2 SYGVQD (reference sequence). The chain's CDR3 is CASSEGREYEQFF. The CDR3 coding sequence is TGCGCCAGCAGTGAAGGCAGGGAATATGAGCAGTTCTTC.

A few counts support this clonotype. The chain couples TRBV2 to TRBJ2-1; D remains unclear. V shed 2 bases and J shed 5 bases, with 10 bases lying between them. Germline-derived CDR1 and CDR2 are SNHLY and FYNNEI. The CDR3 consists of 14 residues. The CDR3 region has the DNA TGTGCCAGCAGTGAAAGGGCAGAGAACAATGAGCAGTTCTTC. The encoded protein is CASSERAENNEQFF.

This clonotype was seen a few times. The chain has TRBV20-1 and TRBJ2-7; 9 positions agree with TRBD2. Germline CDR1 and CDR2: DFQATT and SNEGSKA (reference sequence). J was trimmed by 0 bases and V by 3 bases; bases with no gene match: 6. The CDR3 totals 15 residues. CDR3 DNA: TGCAGTGCTAGGAAAGCGGGGGGCGACTCCTACGAGCAGTACGTC. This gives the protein CSARKAGGDSYEQYV.

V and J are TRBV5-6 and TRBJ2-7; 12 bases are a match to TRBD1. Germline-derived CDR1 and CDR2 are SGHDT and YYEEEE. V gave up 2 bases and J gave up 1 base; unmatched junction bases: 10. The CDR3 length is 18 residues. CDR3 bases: TGTGCCAGCAGCTTCCGGGACAGGGGGCTTAGTGTTTCCTACGAGCAGTACGTC. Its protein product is CASSFRDRGLSVSYEQYV.

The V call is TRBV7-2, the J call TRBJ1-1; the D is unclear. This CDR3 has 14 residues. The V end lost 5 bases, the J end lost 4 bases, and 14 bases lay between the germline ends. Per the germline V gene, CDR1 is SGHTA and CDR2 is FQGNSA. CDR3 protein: CASSPTPWSTEAFF. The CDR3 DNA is TGTGCCAGCAGCCCAACACCCTGGAGCACTGAAGCTTTCTTT.

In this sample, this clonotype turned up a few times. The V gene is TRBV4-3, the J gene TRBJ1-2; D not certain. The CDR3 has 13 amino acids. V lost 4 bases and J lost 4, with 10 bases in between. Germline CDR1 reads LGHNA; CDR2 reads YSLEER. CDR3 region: CASSPSPTYGYTF. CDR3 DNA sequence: TGCGCCAGCAGCCCCTCCCCGACCTATGGCTACACCTTC.

The CDR3 loop is CATSDPILWGSYEQYV. DNA of the CDR3: TGTGCCACCAGTGACCCTATTTTATGGGGGAGCTACGAGCAGTACGTC. This rearrangement joins TRBV24-1 to TRBJ2-7; perhaps D is TRBD1 or TRBD2 (5 bases each). V shed 4 bases and J shed 3 bases, with 18 bases lying between them. The CDR3 runs 16 residues. Per the germline V gene, CDR1 is KGHDR and CDR2 is SFDVKD.

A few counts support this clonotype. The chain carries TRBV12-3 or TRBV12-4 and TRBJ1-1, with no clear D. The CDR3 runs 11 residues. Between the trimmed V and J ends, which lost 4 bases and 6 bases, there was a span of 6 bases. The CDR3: CASSSSPEAFF. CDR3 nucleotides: TGTGCCAGCAGTTCTAGTCCTGAAGCTTTCTTT.

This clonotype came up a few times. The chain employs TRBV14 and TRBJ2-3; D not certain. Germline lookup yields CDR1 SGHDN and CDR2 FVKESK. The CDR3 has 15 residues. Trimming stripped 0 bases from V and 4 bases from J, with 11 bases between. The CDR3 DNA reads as TGTGCCAGCAGCCAAGATGTGGCTGGGGCAGATACGCAGTATTTT. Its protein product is CASSQDVAGADTQYF.

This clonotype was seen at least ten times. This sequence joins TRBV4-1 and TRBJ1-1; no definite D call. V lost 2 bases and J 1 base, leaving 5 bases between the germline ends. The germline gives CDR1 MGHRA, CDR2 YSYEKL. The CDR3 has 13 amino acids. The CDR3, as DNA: TGCGCCAGCAGCCAAATGGAGAACACTGAAGCTTTCTTT. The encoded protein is CASSQMENTEAFF.

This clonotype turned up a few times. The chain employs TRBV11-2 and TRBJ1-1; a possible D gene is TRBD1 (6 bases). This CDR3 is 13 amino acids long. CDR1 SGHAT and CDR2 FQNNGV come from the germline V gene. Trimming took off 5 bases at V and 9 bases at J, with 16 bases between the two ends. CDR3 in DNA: TGTGCCAGCAGCCCCCGATACAGGGCGAAAGCTTTCTTT. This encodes CASSPRYRAKAFF.

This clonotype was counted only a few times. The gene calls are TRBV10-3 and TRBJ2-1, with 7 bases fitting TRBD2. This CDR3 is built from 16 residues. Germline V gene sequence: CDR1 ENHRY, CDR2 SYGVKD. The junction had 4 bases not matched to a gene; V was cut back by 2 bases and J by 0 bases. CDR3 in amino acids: CAISEGREGSYNEQFF. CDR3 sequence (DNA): TGTGCCATCAGTGAGGGGAGGGAGGGCTCCTACAATGAGCAGTTCTTC.

DNA for the CDR3: TGCAGTGCTAGACGGGGAGGGGACGCAGAAGCTTTCTTT. Its translation is CSARRGGDAEAFF. The chain couples TRBV20-1 to TRBJ1-1; D may be TRBD1 (5 bases). This CDR3 spans 13 amino acids. Germline CDR1 DFQATT, CDR2 SNEGSKA (reference sequence). The V and J ends lost 2 bases and 8 bases respectively, with 15 bases between them.

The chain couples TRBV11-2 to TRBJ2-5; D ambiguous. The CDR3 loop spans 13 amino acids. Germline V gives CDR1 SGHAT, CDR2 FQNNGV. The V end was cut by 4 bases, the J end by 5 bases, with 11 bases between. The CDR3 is CASSSWMRETQYF. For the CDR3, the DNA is TGTGCCAGCAGCTCCTGGATGAGGGAGACCCAGTACTTC.